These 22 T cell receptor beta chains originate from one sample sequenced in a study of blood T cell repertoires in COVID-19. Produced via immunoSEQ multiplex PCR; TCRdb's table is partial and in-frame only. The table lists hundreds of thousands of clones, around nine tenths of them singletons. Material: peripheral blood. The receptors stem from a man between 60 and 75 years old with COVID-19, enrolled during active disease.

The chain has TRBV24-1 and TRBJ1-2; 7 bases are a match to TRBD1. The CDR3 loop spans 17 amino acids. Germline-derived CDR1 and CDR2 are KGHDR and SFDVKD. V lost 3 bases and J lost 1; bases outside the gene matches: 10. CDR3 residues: CATSDGTAAGSNYGYTF. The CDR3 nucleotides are TGTGCCACCAGTGATGGGACAGCGGCGGGAAGTAACTATGGCTACACCTTC.

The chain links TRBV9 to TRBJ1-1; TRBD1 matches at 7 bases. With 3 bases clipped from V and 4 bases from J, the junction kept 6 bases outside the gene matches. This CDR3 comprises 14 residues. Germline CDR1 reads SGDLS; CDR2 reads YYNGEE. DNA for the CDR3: TGTGCCAGCAGCGGGGGGGACAGTTTCACTGAAGCTTTCTTT. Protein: CASSGGDSFTEAFF.

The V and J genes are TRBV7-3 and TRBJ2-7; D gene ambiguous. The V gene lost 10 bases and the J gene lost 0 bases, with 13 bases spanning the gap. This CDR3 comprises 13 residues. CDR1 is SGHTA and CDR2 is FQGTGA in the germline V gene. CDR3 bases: TGTGCCACCCCCTATCCTAGCTCCTACGAGCAGTACTTC. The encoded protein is CATPYPSSYEQYF.

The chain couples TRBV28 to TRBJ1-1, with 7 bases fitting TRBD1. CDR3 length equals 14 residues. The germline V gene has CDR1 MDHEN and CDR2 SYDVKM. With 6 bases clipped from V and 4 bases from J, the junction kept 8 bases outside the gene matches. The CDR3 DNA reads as TGTGCCAGCAGAATTACAGGGGTTACCACTGAAGCTTTCTTT. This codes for CASRITGVTTEAFF.

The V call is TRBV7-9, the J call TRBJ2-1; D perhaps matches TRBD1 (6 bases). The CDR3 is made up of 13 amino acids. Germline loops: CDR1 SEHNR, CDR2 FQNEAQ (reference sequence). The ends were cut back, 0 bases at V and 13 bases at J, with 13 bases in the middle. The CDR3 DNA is TGTGCCAGCAGCTTAGCGGGGGCAGGGCTCCAGTTCTTC. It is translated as CASSLAGAGLQFF. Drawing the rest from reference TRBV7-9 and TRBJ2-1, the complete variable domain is DTGVSQNPRHKITKRGQNVTFRCDPISEHNRLYWYRQTLGQGPEFLTYFQNEAQLEKSRLLSDRFSAERPKGSFSTLEIQRTEQGDSAMYLCASSLAGAGLQFFGPGTRLTVL.

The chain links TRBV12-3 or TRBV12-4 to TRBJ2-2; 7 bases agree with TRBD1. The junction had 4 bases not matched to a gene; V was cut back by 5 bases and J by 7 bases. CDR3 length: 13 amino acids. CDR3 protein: CASSKQGIGELFF. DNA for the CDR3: TGTGCCAGCAGTAAACAGGGGATCGGGGAGCTGTTTTTT.

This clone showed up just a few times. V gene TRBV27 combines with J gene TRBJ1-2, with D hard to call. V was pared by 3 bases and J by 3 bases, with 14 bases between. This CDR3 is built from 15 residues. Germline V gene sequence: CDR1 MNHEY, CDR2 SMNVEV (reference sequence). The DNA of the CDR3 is TGTGCCAGCAGTTTGCGCTCGCCACGGGACTATGGCTACACCTTC. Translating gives CASSLRSPRDYGYTF.

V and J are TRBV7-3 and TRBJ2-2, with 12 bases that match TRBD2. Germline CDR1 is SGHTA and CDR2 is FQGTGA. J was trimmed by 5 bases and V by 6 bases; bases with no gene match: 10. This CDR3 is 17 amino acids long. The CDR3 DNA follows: TGTGCCAGCAGAGCCCCCCCCACTAGCGGGGGGACCGGGGAGCTGTTTTTT. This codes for CASRAPPTSGGTGELFF. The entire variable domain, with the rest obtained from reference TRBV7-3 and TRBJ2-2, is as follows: GAGVSQTPSNKVTEKGKYVELRCDPISGHTALYWYRQSLGQGPEFLIYFQGTGAADDSGLPNDRFFAVRPEGSVSTLKIQRTERGDSAVYLCASRAPPTSGGTGELFFGEGSRLTVL.

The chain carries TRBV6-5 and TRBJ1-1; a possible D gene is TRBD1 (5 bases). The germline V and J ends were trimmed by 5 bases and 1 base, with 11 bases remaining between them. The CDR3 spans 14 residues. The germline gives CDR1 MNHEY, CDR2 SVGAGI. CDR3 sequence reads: CASSQGFENTEAFF. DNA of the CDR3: TGTGCCAGCAGTCAGGGTTTCGAGAACACTGAAGCTTTCTTT.

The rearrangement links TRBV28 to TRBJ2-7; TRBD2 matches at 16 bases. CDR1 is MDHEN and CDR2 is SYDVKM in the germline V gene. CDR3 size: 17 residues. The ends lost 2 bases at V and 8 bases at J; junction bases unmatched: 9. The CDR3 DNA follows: TGTGCCAGCAGTTTAGCCCAGGGACTAGCGGGAGGGCCCAAGCAGTACTTC. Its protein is CASSLAQGLAGGPKQYF.

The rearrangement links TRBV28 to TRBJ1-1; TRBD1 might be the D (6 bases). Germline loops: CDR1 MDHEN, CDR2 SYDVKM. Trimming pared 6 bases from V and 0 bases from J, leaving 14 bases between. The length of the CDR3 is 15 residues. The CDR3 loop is CASSRQDYMNTEAFF. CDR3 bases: TGTGCCAGCAGCCGACAGGATTACATGAACACTGAAGCTTTCTTT.

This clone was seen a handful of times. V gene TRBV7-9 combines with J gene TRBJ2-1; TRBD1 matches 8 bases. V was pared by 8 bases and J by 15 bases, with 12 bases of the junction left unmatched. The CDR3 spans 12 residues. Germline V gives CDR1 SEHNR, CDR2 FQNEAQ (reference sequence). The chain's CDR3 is CASAALGQGRFF. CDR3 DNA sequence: TGTGCCAGCGCAGCTCTCGGACAGGGTCGGTTCTTC.

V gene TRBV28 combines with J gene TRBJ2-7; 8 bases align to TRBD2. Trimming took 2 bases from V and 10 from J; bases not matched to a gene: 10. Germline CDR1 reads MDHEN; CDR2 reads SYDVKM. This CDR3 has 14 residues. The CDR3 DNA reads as TGTGCCAGCAGTTTACTAGCGGGTTCCACGGGACAGTACTTC. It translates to CASSLLAGSTGQYF.

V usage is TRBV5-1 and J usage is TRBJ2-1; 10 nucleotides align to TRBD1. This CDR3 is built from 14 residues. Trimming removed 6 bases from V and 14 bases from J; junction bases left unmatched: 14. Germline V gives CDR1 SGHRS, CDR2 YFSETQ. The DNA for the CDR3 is TGCGCCAGCACCCCGGGACAGGGGAGGGACGGTGAGTTCTTC. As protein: CASTPGQGRDGEFF.

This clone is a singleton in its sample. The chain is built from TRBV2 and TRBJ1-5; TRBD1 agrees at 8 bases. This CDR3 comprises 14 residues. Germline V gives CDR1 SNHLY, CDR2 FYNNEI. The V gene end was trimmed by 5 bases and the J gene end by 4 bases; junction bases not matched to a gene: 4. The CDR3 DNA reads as TGTGCCAGCAGTCCTGGACAGGGAAATCAGCCCCAGCATTTT. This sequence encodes CASSPGQGNQPQHF.

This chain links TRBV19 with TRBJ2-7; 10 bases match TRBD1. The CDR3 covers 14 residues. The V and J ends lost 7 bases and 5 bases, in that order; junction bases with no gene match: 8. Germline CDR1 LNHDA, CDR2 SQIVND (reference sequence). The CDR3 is CASTQTGGIDEQYF. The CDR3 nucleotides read TGTGCCAGTACCCAGACAGGGGGCATCGACGAGCAGTACTTC.

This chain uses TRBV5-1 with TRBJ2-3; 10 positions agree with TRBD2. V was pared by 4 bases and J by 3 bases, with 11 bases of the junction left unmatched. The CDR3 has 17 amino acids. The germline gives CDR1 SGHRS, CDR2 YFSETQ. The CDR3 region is CASSPVPGLASTDTQYF. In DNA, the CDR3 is TGCGCCAGCAGCCCAGTCCCGGGACTAGCGTCGACAGATACGCAGTATTTT. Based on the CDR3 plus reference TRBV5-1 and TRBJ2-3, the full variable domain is KAGVTQTPRYLIKTRGQQVTLSCSPISGHRSVSWYQQTPGQGLQFLFEYFSETQRNKGNFPGRFSGRQFSNSRSEMNVSTLELGDSALYLCASSPVPGLASTDTQYFGPGTRLTVL.

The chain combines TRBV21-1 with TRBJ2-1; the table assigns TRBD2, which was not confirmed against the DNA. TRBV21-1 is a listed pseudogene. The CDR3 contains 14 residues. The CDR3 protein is CASSSQEGPNEQFF. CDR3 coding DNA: TGTGCCAGCAGCAGCCAGGAGGGTCCTAATGAGCAGTTCTTC.

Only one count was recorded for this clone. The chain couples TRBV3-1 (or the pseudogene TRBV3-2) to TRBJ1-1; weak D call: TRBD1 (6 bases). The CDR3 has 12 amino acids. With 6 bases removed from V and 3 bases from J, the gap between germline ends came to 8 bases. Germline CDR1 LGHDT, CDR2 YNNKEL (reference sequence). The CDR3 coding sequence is TGTGCCAGCAGGCGACAGGACACTGAAGCTTTCTTT. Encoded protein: CASRRQDTEAFF.

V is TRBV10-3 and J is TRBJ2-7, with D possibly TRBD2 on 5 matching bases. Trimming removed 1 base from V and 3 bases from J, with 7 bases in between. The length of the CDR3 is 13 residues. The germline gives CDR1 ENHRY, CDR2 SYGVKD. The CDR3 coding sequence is TGTGCCATCAGTGAGTACGGGGACTACGAGCAGTACTTC. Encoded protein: CAISEYGDYEQYF.

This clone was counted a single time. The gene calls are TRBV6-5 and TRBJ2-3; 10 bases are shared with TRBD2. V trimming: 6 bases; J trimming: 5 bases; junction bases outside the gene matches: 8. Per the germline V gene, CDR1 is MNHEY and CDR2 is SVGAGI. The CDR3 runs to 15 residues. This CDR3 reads CASSDRGLARDTQYF. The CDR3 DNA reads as TGTGCCAGCAGCGACCGGGGACTAGCGAGAGATACGCAGTATTTT.

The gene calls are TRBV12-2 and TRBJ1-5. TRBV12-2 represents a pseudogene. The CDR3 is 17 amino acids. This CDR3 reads CASRSHAGAGRNQPQHF. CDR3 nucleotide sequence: TGTGCAAGTCGCTCCCACGCGGGGGCCGGTCGCAATCAGCCCCAGCATTTT.